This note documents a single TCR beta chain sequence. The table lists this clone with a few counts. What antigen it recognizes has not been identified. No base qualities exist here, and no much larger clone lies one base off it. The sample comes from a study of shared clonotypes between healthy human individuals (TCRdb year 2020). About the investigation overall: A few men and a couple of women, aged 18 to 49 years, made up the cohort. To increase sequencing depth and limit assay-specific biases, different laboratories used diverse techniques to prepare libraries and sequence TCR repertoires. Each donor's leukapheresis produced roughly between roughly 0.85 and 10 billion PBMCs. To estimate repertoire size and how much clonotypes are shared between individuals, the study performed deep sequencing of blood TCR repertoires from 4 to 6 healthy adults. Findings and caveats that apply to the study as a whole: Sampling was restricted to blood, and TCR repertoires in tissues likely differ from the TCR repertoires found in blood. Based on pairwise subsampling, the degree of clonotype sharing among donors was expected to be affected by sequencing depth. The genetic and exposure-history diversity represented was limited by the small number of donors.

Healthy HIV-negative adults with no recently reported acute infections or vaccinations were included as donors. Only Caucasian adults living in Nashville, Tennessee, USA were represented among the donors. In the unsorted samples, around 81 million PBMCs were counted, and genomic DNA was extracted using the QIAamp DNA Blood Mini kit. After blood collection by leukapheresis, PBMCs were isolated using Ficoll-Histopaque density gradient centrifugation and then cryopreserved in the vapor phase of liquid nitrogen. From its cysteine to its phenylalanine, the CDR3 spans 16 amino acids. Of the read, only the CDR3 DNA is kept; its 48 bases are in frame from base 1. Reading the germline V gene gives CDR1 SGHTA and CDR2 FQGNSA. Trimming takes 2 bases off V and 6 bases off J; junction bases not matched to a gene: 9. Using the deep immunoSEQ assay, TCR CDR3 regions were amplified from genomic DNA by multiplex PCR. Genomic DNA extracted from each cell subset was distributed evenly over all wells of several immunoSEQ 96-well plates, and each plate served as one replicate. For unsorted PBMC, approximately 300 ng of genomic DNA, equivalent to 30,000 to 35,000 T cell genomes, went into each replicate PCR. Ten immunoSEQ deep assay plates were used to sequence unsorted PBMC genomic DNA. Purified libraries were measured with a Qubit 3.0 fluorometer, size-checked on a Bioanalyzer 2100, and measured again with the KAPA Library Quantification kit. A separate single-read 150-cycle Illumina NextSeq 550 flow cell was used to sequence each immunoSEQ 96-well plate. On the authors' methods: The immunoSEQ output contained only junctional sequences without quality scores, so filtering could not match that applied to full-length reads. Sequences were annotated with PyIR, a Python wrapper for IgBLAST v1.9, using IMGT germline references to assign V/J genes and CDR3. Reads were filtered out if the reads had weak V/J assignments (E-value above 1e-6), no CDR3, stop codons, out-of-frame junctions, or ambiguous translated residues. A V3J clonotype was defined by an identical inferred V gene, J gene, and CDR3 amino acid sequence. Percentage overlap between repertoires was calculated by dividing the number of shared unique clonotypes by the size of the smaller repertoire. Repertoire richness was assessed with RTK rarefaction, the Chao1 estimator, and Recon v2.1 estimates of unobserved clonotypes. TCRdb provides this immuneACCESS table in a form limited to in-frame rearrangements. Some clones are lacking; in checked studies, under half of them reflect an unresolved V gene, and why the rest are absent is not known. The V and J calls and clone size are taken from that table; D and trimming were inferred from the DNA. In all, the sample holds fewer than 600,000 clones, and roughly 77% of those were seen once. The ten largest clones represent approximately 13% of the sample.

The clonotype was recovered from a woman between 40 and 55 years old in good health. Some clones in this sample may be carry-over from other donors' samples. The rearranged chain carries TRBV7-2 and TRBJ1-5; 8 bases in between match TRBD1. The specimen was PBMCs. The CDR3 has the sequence CASSLIGGQGGQPQHF. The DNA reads TGTGCCAGCAGCTTAATAGGAGGACAGGGCGGTCAGCCCCAGCATTTT. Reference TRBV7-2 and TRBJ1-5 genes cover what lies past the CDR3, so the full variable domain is GAGVSQSPSNKVTEKGKDVELRCDPISGHTALYWYRQSLGQGLEFLIYFQGNSAPDKSGLPSDRFSAERTGGSVSTLTIQRTQQEDSAVYLCASSLIGGQGGQPQHFGDGTRLSIL.